This note documents a single T cell receptor (beta chain) sequence. This entry is derived from a study of blood T cell repertoires in COVID-19. Study background: Samples representing acute and convalescent COVID-19 were sourced from the United States, Italy and Spain.

Germline V gene lookup returns CDR1 MNHEY and CDR2 SVGAGI. Germline trimming cut 7 bases from V and 3 bases from J; bases unmatched to any gene: 6. The CDR3 has 14 amino acids. Under the authors' procedure: Amplified reference gene primers provided the basis for estimating nucleated cell counts. Measured with immunoSEQ multiplex PCR; TCRdb has only the in-frame clones, and not every one. Clone size and the V and J calls come from that table; the DNA yielded D and trimming. This sample has around 260,000 clones; approximately 90% occur once, and the top ten carry 2.5% to 3.5%. The chain has TRBV6-5 and TRBJ2-5; 9 nucleotides line up with TRBD1. The sample taken for sequencing was peripheral blood. This TCR derives from a woman aged 25 to 39 with active or convalescent COVID-19. The CDR3 DNA reads as TGTGCCAGCACCGATACAGGGGGCAAAGAGACCCAGTACTTC. This gives the protein CASTDTGGKETQYF.